This entry lists 18 T cell receptor beta chains sequenced from one sample in a study of PD-1 blockade in classical Hodgkin lymphoma. All the patients suffered relapse after autologous stem cell transplantation, and brentuximab vedotin exposure differed. TCRdb keeps only in-frame clones here, not all; method: immunoSEQ multiplex PCR. The sample has 89,000 or so clones; about nine tenths are singletons. The material was peripheral blood mononuclear cells (PBMCs), obtained before the second cycle of nivolumab. Receptor source: a human donor with classical Hodgkin lymphoma.

In the case of this clone: Other DNA sequences within the sample encode an identical CDR3. The DNA for the CDR3 is TGTGCCAGCAGTTTATTATCTGGGGCCAACGTCCTGACTTTC. Translation: CASSLLSGANVLTF. J is TRBJ2-6 and V is TRBV27; unclear D gene. Germline values: CDR1 MNHEY, CDR2 SMNVEV (reference sequence). This CDR3 has 14 residues. V was shortened by 1 base and J by 1 base, with 2 bases between the two germline ends.

This chain joins TRBV5-4 and TRBJ2-1, with D hard to call. CDR3 length: 13 amino acids. Germline CDR1 is SGHNT and CDR2 is YYREEE (reference sequence). Trimming removed 3 bases from V and 6 bases from J, with 10 bases in between. In nucleotides, the CDR3 is TGTGCCAGCAGCTCCGGAAGCCTCAATGAGCAGTTCTTC. This translates into CASSSGSLNEQFF.

The chain employs TRBV27 and TRBJ2-3, with D maybe TRBD1 (5 bases). V was pared by 7 bases and J by 0 bases, with 14 bases between. This CDR3 comprises 15 residues. Germline assignment: CDR1 MNHEY and CDR2 SMNVEV (reference sequence). CDR3 DNA sequence: TGTGCCAGCAAGGGCAGGGATCCTAGCACAGATACGCAGTATTTT. Its translation: CASKGRDPSTDTQYF.

The genes are TRBV9 and TRBJ2-1; D unresolved. Trimming shortened V by 4 bases and J by 8 bases, and 13 bases separated the two germline ends. The CDR3 loop spans 13 amino acids. The V gene's germline CDR1 is SGDLS and CDR2 YYNGEE. CDR3 nucleotides: TGTGCCAGCAGCTCCTATGCCATGGATGAGCAGTTCTTC. Its translation is CASSSYAMDEQFF.

This clone was observed a single time. The CDR3 spells CASSQMAGGVYNEQFF. The DNA for the CDR3 is TGCGCCAGCAGCCAGATGGCGGGAGGGGTCTACAATGAGCAGTTCTTC. The chain has TRBV5-1 and TRBJ2-1, with TRBD2 identical over 9 bases. CDR1 is SGHRS and CDR2 is YFSETQ in the germline V gene. J lost 3 bases, V lost 4 bases, and 8 bases had no gene match. This CDR3 is built from 16 residues.

V and J are TRBV30 and TRBJ2-7; 9 bases are shared with TRBD2. V dropped 1 base and J dropped 6; count of bases not matched to a gene: 7. The CDR3 loop spans 14 amino acids. Germline CDR1 GTSNPN, CDR2 SVGIG (reference sequence). The CDR3 sequence is CAWSDGAGGREQYF. DNA of the CDR3: TGTGCCTGGAGTGACGGCGCGGGAGGGCGCGAGCAGTACTTC. Supplemented by reference TRBV30 and TRBJ2-7, the full variable domain reads SQTIHQWPATLVQPVGSPLSLECTVEGTSNPNLYWYRQAAGRGLQLLFYSVGIGQISSEVPQNLSASRPQDRQFILSSKKLLLSDSGFYLCAWSDGAGGREQYFGPGTRLTVT.

V usage is TRBV15 and J usage is TRBJ2-2, with TRBD1 matching 9 bases. The CDR3 covers 17 residues. CDR1 and CDR2 (germline): LNHNV, YYDKDF (reference sequence). The V gene end was trimmed by 5 bases and the J gene end by 4 bases; junction bases not matched to a gene: 11. CDR3 DNA sequence: TGTGCCACCAGCCCGAGGGGGACAGGGCCAGGCACCGGGGAGCTGTTTTTT. This codes for CATSPRGTGPGTGELFF.

This clone was seen a single time. In DNA, the CDR3 is TGCGCCAGCAGCCTGGGCGGGGGGGCCGTTAGCACAGATACGCAGTATTTT. This encodes CASSLGGGAVSTDTQYF. J is TRBJ2-3 and V is TRBV5-1, with TRBD2 matching over 9 bases. V dropped 4 bases and J dropped 0; count of bases not matched to a gene: 9. The CDR3 loop spans 17 amino acids. Germline CDR1 SGHRS, CDR2 YFSETQ. Variable domain in full (rest from reference TRBV5-1 and TRBJ2-3): KAGVTQTPRYLIKTRGQQVTLSCSPISGHRSVSWYQQTPGQGLQFLFEYFSETQRNKGNFPGRFSGRQFSNSRSEMNVSTLELGDSALYLCASSLGGGAVSTDTQYFGPGTRLTVL.

CDR3 region: CASSSAGGSYNEQFF. CDR3 nucleotide sequence: TGTGCCAGCAGCTCAGCGGGAGGGTCCTACAATGAGCAGTTCTTC. The V and J genes are TRBV7-2 and TRBJ2-1; 10 bases fit TRBD2. V lost 4 bases, J lost 1 base, and 1 base stayed unmatched. Germline V gene lookup returns CDR1 SGHTA and CDR2 FQGNSA. CDR3 length: 15 residues.

The rearrangement joins TRBV14 to TRBJ2-7; 12 nucleotides match TRBD1. The germline CDR1 and CDR2 sequences are SGHDN and FVKESK. The CDR3 sequence is 16 residues long. Trimming took 1 base from V and 4 from J; bases not matched to a gene: 5. The CDR3 bases are TGTGCCAGCAGCCAAGGTGGGACAGGGGGCAGATACGAGCAGTACTTC. It codes for CASSQGGTGGRYEQYF.

In its sample, this clone was seen a few times. This chain connects TRBV6-1 to TRBJ2-5; 9 nucleotides align to TRBD2. The germline gives CDR1 MNHNS, CDR2 SASEGT. V shed 4 bases and J 2 bases; nucleotides not matched to a gene: 5. The CDR3 is 15 residues long. CDR3 region: CASSGLAGTQETQYF. CDR3 nucleotide sequence: TGTGCCAGCAGTGGTCTAGCGGGGACGCAAGAGACCCAGTACTTC.

V and J are TRBV21-1 and TRBJ2-7; TRBD2 is the table's D call and was not checked against the DNA. TRBV21-1 counts as a pseudogene. CDR3 length equals 15 residues. The CDR3 loop is CASRKTSGSSYEQYF. The CDR3 nucleotides read TGTGCCAGCCGCAAGACTAGCGGGAGTTCCTACGAGCAGTACTTC.

The chain has TRBV6-6 and TRBJ2-7; D might be TRBD1 (6 bases). Trimming pared 6 bases from V and 3 bases from J, leaving 18 bases between. The CDR3 sequence is 15 residues long. Germline V gives CDR1 MNHNY, CDR2 SVGAGI (reference sequence). CDR3 DNA: TGTGCCAGCAGCTCCAGGTCGGACAGAGACTACGAGCAGTACTTC. Translation: CASSSRSDRDYEQYF.

The chain couples TRBV27 to TRBJ1-5; perhaps TRBD1 as D (5 bases). V lost 5 bases and J 2 bases, leaving 13 bases between the germline ends. CDR3 length equals 15 residues. The germline CDR1 and CDR2 sequences are MNHEY and SMNVEV (reference sequence). CDR3 sequence reads: CASSTREGGNQPQHF. The DNA for the CDR3 is TGTGCCAGCAGTACACGGGAAGGGGGCAATCAGCCCCAGCATTTT.

This chain links TRBV27 with TRBJ1-1; D gene unclear. Germline values: CDR1 MNHEY, CDR2 SMNVEV (reference sequence). The ends were cut back, 4 bases at V and 5 bases at J, with 23 bases in the middle. This CDR3 has 17 amino acids. CDR3: CASSSRPPLRELTEAFF. In nucleotides, the CDR3 is TGTGCCAGCAGTTCCCGACCACCATTGAGGGAGTTAACTGAAGCTTTCTTT.

The rearrangement links TRBV5-8 to TRBJ2-2, with D hard to call. Germline V gene data show CDR1 as SGHTS and CDR2 as YDEGEE. CDR3 length equals 16 residues. V was trimmed by 4 bases and J by 3 bases, leaving 16 bases between them. CDR3 in amino acids: CASSDITTAHTGELFF. The CDR3 DNA reads as TGTGCCAGCAGCGACATAACGACCGCACACACCGGGGAGCTGTTTTTT.

This chain connects TRBV6-6 to TRBJ2-7, with 9 bases aligning to TRBD1. The germline V gene has CDR1 MNHNY and CDR2 SVGAGI (reference sequence). There are 14 residues in the CDR3. V dropped 3 bases and J dropped 5; count of bases not matched to a gene: 5. The CDR3 DNA reads TGTGCCAGCAGTTATAACAGGGGGCCTAACGAGCAGTACTTC. It is translated as CASSYNRGPNEQYF.

The CDR3 region is CASSPGTLQGEAFF. The CDR3 nucleotides read TGCGCCAGCAGCCCCGGGACGCTCCAGGGTGAAGCTTTCTTT. V is TRBV5-1 and J is TRBJ1-1; possibly TRBD1 for D (5 bases). Trimming stripped 4 bases from V and 7 bases from J, with 17 bases between. This CDR3 has 14 residues. Per germline, CDR1 SGHRS and CDR2 YFSETQ. Variable domain in full (rest from reference TRBV5-1 and TRBJ1-1): KAGVTQTPRYLIKTRGQQVTLSCSPISGHRSVSWYQQTPGQGLQFLFEYFSETQRNKGNFPGRFSGRQFSNSRSEMNVSTLELGDSALYLCASSPGTLQGEAFFGQGTRLTVV.